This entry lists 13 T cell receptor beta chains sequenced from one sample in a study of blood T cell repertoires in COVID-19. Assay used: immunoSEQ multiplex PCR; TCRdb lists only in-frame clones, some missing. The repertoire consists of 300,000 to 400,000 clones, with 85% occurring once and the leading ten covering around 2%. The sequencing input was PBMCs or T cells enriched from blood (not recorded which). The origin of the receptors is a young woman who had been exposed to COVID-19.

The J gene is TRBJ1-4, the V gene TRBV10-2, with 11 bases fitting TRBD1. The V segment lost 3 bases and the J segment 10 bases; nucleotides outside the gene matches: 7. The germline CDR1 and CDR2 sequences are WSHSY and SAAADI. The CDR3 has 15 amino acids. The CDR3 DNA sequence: TGCGCCAGCAGTGACCGGACAGGGGGCTTTGGAAAACTGTTTTTT. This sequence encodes CASSDRTGGFGKLFF.

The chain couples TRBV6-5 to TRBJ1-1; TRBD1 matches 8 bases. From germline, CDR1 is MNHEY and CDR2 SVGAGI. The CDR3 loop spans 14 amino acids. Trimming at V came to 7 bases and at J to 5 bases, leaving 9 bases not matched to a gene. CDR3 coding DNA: TGTGCCAGCAACATCGTACAGGGGGGGACTGAAGCTTTCTTT. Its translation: CASNIVQGGTEAFF.

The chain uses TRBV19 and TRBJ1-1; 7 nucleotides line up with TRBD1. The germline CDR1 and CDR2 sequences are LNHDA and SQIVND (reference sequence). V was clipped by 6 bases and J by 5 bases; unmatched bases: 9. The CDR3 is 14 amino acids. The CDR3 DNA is TGTGCCAGTAGGGCCCCCCGACAGGGAACTGAAGCTTTCTTT. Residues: CASRAPRQGTEAFF.

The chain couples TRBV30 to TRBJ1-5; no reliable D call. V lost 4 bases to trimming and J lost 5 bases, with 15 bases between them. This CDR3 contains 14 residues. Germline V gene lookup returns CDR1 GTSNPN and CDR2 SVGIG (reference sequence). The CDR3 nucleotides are TGTGCCTGGAACAGAGGAGGAGTGGATCAGCCCCAGCATTTT. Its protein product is CAWNRGGVDQPQHF.

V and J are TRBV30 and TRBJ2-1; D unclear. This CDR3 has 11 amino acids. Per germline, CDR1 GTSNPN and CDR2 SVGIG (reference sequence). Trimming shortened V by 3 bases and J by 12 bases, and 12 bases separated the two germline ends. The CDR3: CAWRRGTVQFF. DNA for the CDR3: TGTGCCTGGAGGCGAGGAACCGTGCAGTTCTTC.

CDR3 loop: CSVYYRGSEKLFF. The CDR3 DNA sequence: TGCAGCGTTTATTACAGGGGGAGTGAAAAACTGTTTTTT. The chain is built from TRBV29-1 and TRBJ1-4, with 8 bases identical to TRBD1. The CDR3 has 13 amino acids. V shed 5 bases and J 7 bases; nucleotides not matched to a gene: 6. Germline V gene sequence: CDR1 SQVTM, CDR2 ANQGSEA.

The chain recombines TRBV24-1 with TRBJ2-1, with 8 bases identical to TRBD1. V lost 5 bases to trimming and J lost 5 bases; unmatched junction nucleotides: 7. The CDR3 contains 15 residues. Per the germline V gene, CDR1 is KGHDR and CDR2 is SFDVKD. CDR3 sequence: CATSAASQGDNEQFF. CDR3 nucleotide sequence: TGTGCCACCAGTGCCGCATCACAGGGGGACAATGAGCAGTTCTTC.

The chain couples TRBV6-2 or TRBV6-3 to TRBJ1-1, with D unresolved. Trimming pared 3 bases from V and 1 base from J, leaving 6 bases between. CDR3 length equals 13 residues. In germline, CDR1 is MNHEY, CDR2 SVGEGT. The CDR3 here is CASSYSENTEAFF. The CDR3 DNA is TGTGCCAGCAGTTATTCAGAGAACACTGAAGCTTTCTTT.

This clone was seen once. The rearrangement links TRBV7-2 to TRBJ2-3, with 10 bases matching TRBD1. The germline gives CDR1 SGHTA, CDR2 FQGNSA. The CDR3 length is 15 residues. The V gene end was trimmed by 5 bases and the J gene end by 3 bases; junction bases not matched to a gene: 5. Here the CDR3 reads CASSRRTGGTDTQYF. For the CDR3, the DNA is TGTGCCAGCAGCCGTCGGACAGGGGGGACAGATACGCAGTATTTT.

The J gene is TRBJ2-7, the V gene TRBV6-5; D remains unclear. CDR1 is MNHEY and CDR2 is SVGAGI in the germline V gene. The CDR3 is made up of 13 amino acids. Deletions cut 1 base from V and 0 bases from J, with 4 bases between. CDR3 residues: CASSYFSSYEQYF. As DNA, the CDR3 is TGTGCCAGCAGTTACTTCAGCTCCTACGAGCAGTACTTC.

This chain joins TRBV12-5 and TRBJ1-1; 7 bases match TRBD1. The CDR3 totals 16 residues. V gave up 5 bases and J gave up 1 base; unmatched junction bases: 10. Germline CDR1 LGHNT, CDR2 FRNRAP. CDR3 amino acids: CASGRDRASKNTEAFF. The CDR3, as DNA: TGTGCTAGTGGTCGCGACAGGGCGAGTAAGAACACTGAAGCTTTCTTT.

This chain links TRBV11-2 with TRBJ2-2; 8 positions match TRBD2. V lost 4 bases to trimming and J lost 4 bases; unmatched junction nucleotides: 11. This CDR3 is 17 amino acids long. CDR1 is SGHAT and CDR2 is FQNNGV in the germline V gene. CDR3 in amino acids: CASSSFDVGTSTGELFF. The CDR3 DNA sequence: TGTGCCAGCAGCTCCTTTGATGTTGGGACTAGCACCGGGGAGCTGTTTTTT.

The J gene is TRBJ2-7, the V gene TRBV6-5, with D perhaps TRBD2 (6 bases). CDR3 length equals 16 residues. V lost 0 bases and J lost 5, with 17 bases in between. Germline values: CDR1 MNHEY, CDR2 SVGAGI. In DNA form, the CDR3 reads TGTGCCAGCAGTTACTCGCCTCAAGGCGGGGTCCACGAGCAGTACTTC. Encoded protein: CASSYSPQGGVHEQYF.